A single sample gave rise to the 28 T cell receptor beta chains below, sequenced in a study of cytomegalovirus exposure and HLA in healthy donors. In the PCR, 60 Vbeta and 13 Jbeta primers were used. The method was immunoSEQ multiplex PCR; TCRdb's version includes in-frame clones alone and lacks a portion of them. The sample's table shows about 200,000 clones. The material sequenced was PBMCs. The receptor set was obtained from a girl aged 2-9 years in good health and CMV-seropositive.

The rearrangement uses TRBV7-8 and TRBJ1-5, with 7 bases identical to TRBD1. J lost 6 bases, V lost 1 base, and 3 bases had no gene match. The germline CDR1 and CDR2 sequences are SGHVS and FQNEAQ. The CDR3 is made up of 14 amino acids. Here the CDR3 DNA reads TGTGCCAGCAGCTTAGAGACAGGGTTTCAGCCCCAGCATTTT. As protein: CASSLETGFQPQHF.

The chain is built from TRBV9 and TRBJ2-3, with 8 bases matching TRBD1. CDR1 is SGDLS and CDR2 is YYNGEE in the germline V gene. This CDR3 contains 17 residues. V lost 2 bases to trimming and J lost 2 bases; unmatched junction nucleotides: 10. The CDR3 sequence: CASSVTGGRRATDTQYF. The DNA of the CDR3 is TGTGCCAGCAGCGTCACAGGGGGTAGGAGGGCCACAGATACGCAGTATTTT.

The genes are TRBV7-2 and TRBJ2-3; D remains unclear. The CDR3 sequence is 13 residues long. V dropped 6 bases and J dropped 1 base, with 8 bases sitting between them. The germline V gene has CDR1 SGHTA and CDR2 FQGNSA. CDR3 DNA: TGTGCCAGCAGGCGACGGGGCACAGATACGCAGTATTTT. Protein: CASRRRGTDTQYF.

The V and J genes are TRBV7-8 and TRBJ2-1; TRBD1 agrees at 11 bases. V lost 5 bases to trimming and J lost 7 bases; unmatched junction nucleotides: 13. The CDR3 runs 17 residues. The germline CDR1 and CDR2 sequences are SGHVS and FQNEAQ. The CDR3 region is CASSPGLGQGARNEQFF. CDR3 nucleotides: TGTGCCAGCAGCCCTGGCTTAGGACAGGGGGCGCGAAATGAGCAGTTCTTC.

This sequence joins TRBV15 and TRBJ1-3; unclear D gene. Germline V gene sequence: CDR1 LNHNV, CDR2 YYDKDF (reference sequence). With 0 bases removed from V and 0 bases from J, the gap between germline ends came to 12 bases. The CDR3 contains 17 residues. The chain's CDR3 is CATSRDFSENSGNTIYF. CDR3 sequence (DNA): TGTGCCACCAGCAGAGATTTTTCAGAAAACTCTGGAAACACCATATATTTT.

The chain uses TRBV5-6 and TRBJ2-7; D is possibly TRBD2 (5 bases). The CDR3 consists of 14 residues. Trimming cost V 3 bases and J 3 bases, with 13 bases left between them. Germline CDR1 reads SGHDT; CDR2 reads YYEEEE. CDR3 nucleotides: TGTGCCAGCAGCTCCGGGATTAGAGACTACGAGCAGTACTTC. This gives the protein CASSSGIRDYEQYF.

The chain couples TRBV6-5 to TRBJ1-1; 7 nucleotides agree with TRBD1. Germline lookup yields CDR1 MNHEY and CDR2 SVGAGI. This CDR3 is built from 13 residues. V gave up 8 bases and J gave up 5 bases; unmatched junction bases: 8. The CDR3 DNA follows: TGTGCCAGCTGGCGATTCAGGGGGACTGAAGCTTTCTTT. Protein product: CASWRFRGTEAFF.

The chain combines TRBV5-4 with TRBJ1-1; 10 nucleotides match TRBD1. This CDR3 contains 18 residues. The germline gives CDR1 SGHNT, CDR2 YYREEE (reference sequence). The ends lost 0 bases at V and 3 bases at J; junction bases unmatched: 11. The CDR3 DNA reads as TGTGCCAGCAGCTTGGCGCTTAGGACAGGGGGGAAGGACACTGAAGCTTTCTTT. This sequence encodes CASSLALRTGGKDTEAFF. The whole variable domain, remainder taken from reference TRBV5-4 and TRBJ1-1, is ETGVTQSPTHLIKTRGQQVTLRCSSQSGHNTVSWYQQALGQGPQFIFQYYREEENGRGNFPPRFSGLQFPNYSSELNVNALELDDSALYLCASSLALRTGGKDTEAFFGQGTRLTVV.

This chain connects TRBV9 to TRBJ2-7; D remains ambiguous. CDR1 is SGDLS and CDR2 is YYNGEE in the germline V gene. The CDR3 covers 14 residues. Trimming took 4 bases from V and 2 from J, leaving 13 bases between them. CDR3 region: CASSTTPTTYEQYF. The CDR3 region has the DNA TGTGCCAGCAGCACGACACCTACGACCTACGAGCAGTACTTC.

The chain recombines TRBV19 with TRBJ2-1; 7 bases map to TRBD2. The germline V gene encodes CDR1 LNHDA and CDR2 SQIVND (reference sequence). This CDR3 contains 13 residues. Germline trimming cut 5 bases from V and 9 bases from J; bases unmatched to any gene: 7. CDR3 sequence reads: CASSPSTGGEQFF. CDR3 coding DNA: TGTGCCAGTAGTCCGAGCACGGGGGGTGAGCAGTTCTTC.

In nucleotides, the CDR3 is TGCAGCGTTGAAGATCAGGGGGCATATAGCAATCAGCCCCAGCATTTT. This codes for CSVEDQGAYSNQPQHF. The chain has TRBV29-1 and TRBJ1-5, with 8 bases fitting TRBD1. From germline, CDR1 is SQVTM and CDR2 ANQGSEA. The length of the CDR3 is 16 residues. Trimming took 0 bases from V and 0 from J; bases not matched to a gene: 4.

This chain joins TRBV6-5 and TRBJ2-1, with 13 bases aligning to TRBD2. The CDR3 sequence is 16 residues long. Germline trimming cut 2 bases from V and 7 bases from J; bases unmatched to any gene: 5. Germline CDR1 reads MNHEY; CDR2 reads SVGAGI. The CDR3 here is CASSYLLAGGPNEQFF. The CDR3 bases are TGTGCCAGCAGTTACCTACTAGCGGGAGGGCCAAATGAGCAGTTCTTC.

The chain carries TRBV29-1 and TRBJ2-1; D remains ambiguous. This CDR3 is built from 14 residues. The V gene's germline CDR1 is SQVTM and CDR2 ANQGSEA. The ends were cut back, 8 bases at V and 0 bases at J, with 14 bases in the middle. For the CDR3, the DNA is TGCAGCCACGAAACGGAGTACTCCTACAATGAGCAGTTCTTC. Amino acids: CSHETEYSYNEQFF.

The chain uses TRBV27 and TRBJ2-3, with 14 positions matching TRBD2. From germline, CDR1 is MNHEY and CDR2 SMNVEV (reference sequence). This CDR3 is built from 19 residues. With V trimmed by 1 base and J by 1 base, 7 bases remained unmatched. CDR3 sequence reads: CASSLFRLAGGPGTDTQYF. The CDR3 nucleotides are TGTGCCAGCAGTTTATTTAGACTAGCGGGAGGGCCTGGCACAGATACGCAGTATTTT.

This chain links TRBV28 with TRBJ2-7; 8 bases are shared with TRBD2. The CDR3 runs 14 residues. Germline values: CDR1 MDHEN, CDR2 SYDVKM. J was trimmed by 3 bases and V by 3 bases; bases with no gene match: 4. Here the CDR3 DNA reads TGTGCCAGCAGTTTTGCCGGGGGGGACTACGAGCAGTACTTC. Translation gives CASSFAGGDYEQYF. Full variable domain (rest looked up from reference TRBV28 and TRBJ2-7): DVKVTQSSRYLVKRTGEKVFLECVQDMDHENMFWYRQDPGLGLRLIYFSYDVKMKEKGDIPEGYSVSREKKERFSLILESASTNQTSMYLCASSFAGGDYEQYFGPGTRLTVT.

This chain joins TRBV27 and TRBJ2-7; 8 bases are a match to TRBD2. CDR1 and CDR2 (germline): MNHEY, SMNVEV (reference sequence). The CDR3 is made up of 13 amino acids. Germline trimming cut 8 bases from V and 5 bases from J; bases unmatched to any gene: 8. The chain's CDR3 is CASAQPGLDEQYF. CDR3 sequence (DNA): TGTGCCAGCGCCCAACCGGGACTAGACGAGCAGTACTTC.

The rearrangement links TRBV5-1 to TRBJ1-3; D might be TRBD1 (6 bases). Per the germline V gene, CDR1 is SGHRS and CDR2 is YFSETQ. Trimming removed 1 base at V and 0 bases at J, with 8 bases between. The CDR3 is made up of 15 amino acids. The CDR3 DNA sequence: TGCGCCAGCAGCTTGAAGACAGGCTCTGGAAACACCATATATTTT. Its protein is CASSLKTGSGNTIYF.

The chain joins TRBV10-1 to TRBJ2-1; 9 positions agree with TRBD2. V trimming: 3 bases; J trimming: 8 bases; junction bases outside the gene matches: 8. Germline CDR1 reads WNHNN; CDR2 reads SYGVQD (reference sequence). The CDR3 length is 15 residues. The CDR3 region has the DNA TGCGCCAGCAGTGATTCGGCTAGCGGGGATGATGAGCAGTTCTTC. Translation: CASSDSASGDDEQFF.

The J gene is TRBJ1-2, the V gene TRBV19; weak D call: TRBD1 (6 bases). Trimming stripped 5 bases from V and 2 bases from J, with 15 bases between. This CDR3 has 15 amino acids. The V gene's germline CDR1 is LNHDA and CDR2 SQIVND (reference sequence). The CDR3 protein is CASSPWWGRNYGYTF. CDR3 DNA sequence: TGTGCCAGTAGTCCCTGGTGGGGGCGAAACTATGGCTACACCTTC.

The chain uses TRBV5-6 and TRBJ2-1; 7 bases agree with TRBD2. Looked up from germline, CDR1 is SGHDT and CDR2 is YYEEEE. This CDR3 contains 13 residues. V was clipped by 6 bases and J by 9 bases; unmatched bases: 9. In DNA form, the CDR3 reads TGTGCCAGCACCTCGGGACTAATAAGTGAGCAGTTCTTC. This encodes CASTSGLISEQFF.

V and J are TRBV2 and TRBJ2-7; D unresolved. The V and J ends lost 6 bases and 7 bases respectively, with 10 bases between them. Germline V gives CDR1 SNHLY, CDR2 FYNNEI. This CDR3 is built from 11 residues. This CDR3 is CASRSTREQYF. The CDR3 bases are TGTGCCAGCAGATCCACCCGGGAGCAGTACTTC.

The genes are TRBV25-1 and TRBJ1-4, with 9 bases fitting TRBD1. The germline CDR1 and CDR2 sequences are MGHDK and SYGVNS. The CDR3 covers 14 residues. Unmatched junction bases numbered 7, after V lost 7 bases and J lost 7 bases. CDR3: CASNTGGEGEKLFF. CDR3 DNA: TGTGCCAGCAACACAGGGGGCGAAGGTGAAAAACTGTTTTTT. The variable domain in full, with the rest retrieved from reference TRBV25-1 and TRBJ1-4, is EADIYQTPRYLVIGTGKKITLECSQTMGHDKMYWYQQDPGMELHLIHYSYGVNSTEKGDLSSESTVSRIRTEHFPLTLESARPSHTSQYLCASNTGGEGEKLFFGSGTQLSVL.

This chain joins TRBV6-5 and TRBJ2-1; TRBD1 is a possible D gene (6 bases). CDR1 is MNHEY, CDR2 SVGAGI, per germline. Between the trimmed V and J ends, which lost 8 bases and 4 bases, there was a span of 12 bases. The CDR3 totals 13 residues. The CDR3 region is CASRQDLYNEQFF. CDR3 coding DNA: TGTGCCAGCCGACAGGATCTTTACAATGAGCAGTTCTTC.

The V call is TRBV4-1, the J call TRBJ2-1, with TRBD2 identical over 9 bases. Trimming removed 2 bases from V and 8 bases from J; junction bases left unmatched: 7. The CDR3 totals 15 residues. From germline, CDR1 is MGHRA and CDR2 YSYEKL. The CDR3, as DNA: TGCGCCAGCAGCCAAAGTAGCGGGAGTATGTATGAGCAGTTCTTC. This sequence encodes CASSQSSGSMYEQFF.

The chain uses TRBV29-1 and TRBJ2-7; D gene ambiguous. This CDR3 spans 13 amino acids. CDR1 is SQVTM, CDR2 ANQGSEA, per germline. With 4 bases removed from V and 0 bases from J, the gap between germline ends came to 10 bases. The CDR3 region is CSVGHLSSYEQYF. The CDR3 coding sequence is TGCAGCGTTGGACACCTGAGCTCCTACGAGCAGTACTTC.

The V gene is TRBV2, the J gene TRBJ1-6, with 8 bases identical to TRBD1. The CDR3 sequence is 15 residues long. Germline V gene data show CDR1 as SNHLY and CDR2 as FYNNEI. The V segment lost 3 bases and the J segment 5 bases; nucleotides outside the gene matches: 3. As DNA, the CDR3 is TGTGCCAGCAGTGAGGCGACAGGGGATAATTCACCCCTCCACTTT. Its protein product is CASSEATGDNSPLHF.

The rearrangement joins TRBV9 to TRBJ2-1, with 11 bases matching TRBD2. Germline V gene data show CDR1 as SGDLS and CDR2 as YYNGEE. Trimming took 4 bases from V and 2 from J; bases not matched to a gene: 2. The CDR3 spans 15 residues. The CDR3 coding sequence is TGTGCCAGCAGCATTAGCGGGAGGGCCTACAATGAGCAGTTCTTC. Protein product: CASSISGRAYNEQFF.

On this clone itself: A junction boundary mismatches the germline segment, possibly from a read error. The chain carries TRBV28 and TRBJ1-2, with 11 bases matching TRBD1. The CDR3 runs 14 residues. The germline V gene encodes CDR1 MDHEN and CDR2 SYDVKM. CDR3 residues: CASILGQGAYGYTF. The CDR3 region has the DNA TGTGCCAGCATTTTAGGACAGGGGGCGTATGGCTACACCTTC.